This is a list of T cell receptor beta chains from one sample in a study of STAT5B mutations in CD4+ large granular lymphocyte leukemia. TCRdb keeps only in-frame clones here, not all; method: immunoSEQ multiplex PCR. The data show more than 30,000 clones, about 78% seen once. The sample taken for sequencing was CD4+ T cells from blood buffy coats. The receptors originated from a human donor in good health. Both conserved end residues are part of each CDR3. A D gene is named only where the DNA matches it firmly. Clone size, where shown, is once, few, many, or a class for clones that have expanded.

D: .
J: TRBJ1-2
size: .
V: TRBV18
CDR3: CASSPLPDVQGDGYTF
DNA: TGTGCCAGCTCACCCTTACCAGACGTACAGGGAGATGGCTACACCTTC

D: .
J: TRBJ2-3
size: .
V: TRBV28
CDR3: CASSLVGSTQYF
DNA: TGTGCCAGCAGTTTAGTGGGGAGTACGCAGTATTTT

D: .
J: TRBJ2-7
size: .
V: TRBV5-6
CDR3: CASSLARSPRVEQYF
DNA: TGTGCCAGCAGCTTGGCAAGGTCCCCGCGGGTCGAGCAGTACTTC

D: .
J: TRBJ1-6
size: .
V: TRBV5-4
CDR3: CASSLVLTSSYNSPLHF
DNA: TGTGCCAGCAGCTTGGTCCTAACGAGCTCCTATAATTCACCCCTCCACTTT

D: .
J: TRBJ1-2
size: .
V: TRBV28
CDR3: CASSSDSYYGYTF
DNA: TGTGCCAGCAGTTCAGACAGCTACTATGGCTACACCTTC

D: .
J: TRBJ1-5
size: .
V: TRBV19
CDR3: CASSIGRGQPQHF
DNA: TGTGCCAGTAGTATCGGTCGGGGGCAGCCCCAGCATTTT

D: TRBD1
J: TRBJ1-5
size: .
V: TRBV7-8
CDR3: CASSLDRDRGNQPQHF
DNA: TGTGCCAGCAGCTTAGACCGGGACAGGGGCAATCAGCCCCAGCATTTT

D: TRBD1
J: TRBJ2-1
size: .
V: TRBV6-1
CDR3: CASSENPGQANNEQFF
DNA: TGTGCCAGCAGTGAAAACCCGGGACAGGCGAACAATGAGCAGTTCTTC

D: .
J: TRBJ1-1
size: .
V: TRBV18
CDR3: CASSPRTDNTEAFF
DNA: TGTGCCAGCTCACCAAGGACAGACAACACTGAAGCTTTCTTT

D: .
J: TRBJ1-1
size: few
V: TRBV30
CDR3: CAWSVGMGNTEAFF
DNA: TGTGCCTGGAGTGTAGGCATGGGAAACACTGAAGCTTTCTTT

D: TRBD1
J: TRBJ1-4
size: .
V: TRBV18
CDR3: CASSPYSGGPTLGEKLFF
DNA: TGTGCCAGCTCACCATATTCAGGGGGCCCAACCCTAGGTGAAAAACTGTTTTTT

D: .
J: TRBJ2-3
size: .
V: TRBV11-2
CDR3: CASSFRTLTGTDTQYF
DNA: TGTGCCAGCAGCTTCCGGACTCTAACCGGCACAGATACGCAGTATTTT

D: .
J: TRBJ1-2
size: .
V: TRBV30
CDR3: CAWSVGGRRGYTF
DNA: TGTGCCTGGAGTGTCGGGGGGCGGCGTGGCTACACCTTC

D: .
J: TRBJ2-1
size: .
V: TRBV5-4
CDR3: CASSSRDWLYEQFF
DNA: TGTGCCAGCAGCTCCCGGGACTGGCTCTATGAGCAGTTCTTC

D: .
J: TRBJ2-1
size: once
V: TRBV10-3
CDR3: CAISGSVGRDNEQFF
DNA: TGTGCCATCAGTGGCAGCGTAGGACGGGACAATGAGCAGTTCTTC

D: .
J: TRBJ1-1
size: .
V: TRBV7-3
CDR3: CASSIRDGRKNTEAFF
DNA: TGTGCCAGCAGCATTCGGGACGGAAGGAAGAACACTGAAGCTTTCTTT

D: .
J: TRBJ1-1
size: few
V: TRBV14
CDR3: CASSQQRNTEAFF
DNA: TGTGCCAGCAGCCAACAGAGGAACACTGAAGCTTTCTTT

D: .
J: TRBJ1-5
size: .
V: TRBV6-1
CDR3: CASSEILGKAQPQHF
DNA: TGTGCCAGCAGTGAAATACTGGGTAAGGCTCAGCCCCAGCATTTT

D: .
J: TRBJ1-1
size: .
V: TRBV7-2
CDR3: CASSLSRYTEAFF
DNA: TGTGCCAGCAGCTTATCCAGATACACTGAAGCTTTCTTT

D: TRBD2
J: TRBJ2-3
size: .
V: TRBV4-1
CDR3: CASSGGTSGRAPADTQYF
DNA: TGCGCCAGCAGCGGGGGGACTAGCGGGAGGGCCCCCGCAGATACGCAGTATTTT

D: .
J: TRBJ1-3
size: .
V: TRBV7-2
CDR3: CASSLVHTIYF
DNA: TGTGCCAGCAGCTTGGTCCACACCATATATTTT

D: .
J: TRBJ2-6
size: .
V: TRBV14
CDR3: CASSHGSGANVLTF
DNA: TGTGCCAGCAGCCACGGTTCTGGGGCCAACGTCCTGACTTTC

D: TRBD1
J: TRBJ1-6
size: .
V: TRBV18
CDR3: CASSPLGTGHSPLHF
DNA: TGTGCCAGCTCGCCGCTCGGGACAGGGCATTCACCCCTCCACTTT

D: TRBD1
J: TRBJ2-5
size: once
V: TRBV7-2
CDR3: CASSLTGASETQYF
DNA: TGTGCCAGCAGCTTAACAGGGGCATCAGAGACCCAGTACTTC

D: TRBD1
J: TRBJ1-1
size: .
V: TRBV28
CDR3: CASSLFRGRSGPEAFF
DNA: TGTGCCAGCAGTTTATTCAGGGGGAGGTCCGGGCCTGAAGCTTTCTTT

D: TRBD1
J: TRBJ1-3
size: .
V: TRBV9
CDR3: CASSLWDRGNTIYF
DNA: TGTGCCAGCAGCTTGTGGGACAGAGGAAACACCATATATTTT

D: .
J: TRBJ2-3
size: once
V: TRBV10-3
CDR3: CAISREPTDTQYF
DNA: TGTGCCATCAGCCGCGAGCCCACAGATACGCAGTATTTT